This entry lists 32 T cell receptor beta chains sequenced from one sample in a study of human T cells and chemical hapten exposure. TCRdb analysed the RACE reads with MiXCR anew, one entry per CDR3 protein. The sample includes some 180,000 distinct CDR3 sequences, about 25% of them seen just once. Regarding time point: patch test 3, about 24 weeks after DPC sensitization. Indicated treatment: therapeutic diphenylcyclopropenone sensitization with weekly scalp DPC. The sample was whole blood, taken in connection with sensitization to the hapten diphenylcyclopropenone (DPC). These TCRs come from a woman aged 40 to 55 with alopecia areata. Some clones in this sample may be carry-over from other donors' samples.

DNA for the CDR3: TGTGCCAGCACCGAAGGGGGACACTCGTCTACCTATGGCTACACCTTC. Translated, it gives CASTEGGHSSTYGYTF. This chain uses TRBV28 with TRBJ1-2, with D possibly being TRBD1 (6 bases). The ends were cut back, 7 bases at V and 4 bases at J, with 22 bases in the middle. Per the germline V gene, CDR1 is MDHEN and CDR2 is SYDVKM. The CDR3 contains 16 residues.

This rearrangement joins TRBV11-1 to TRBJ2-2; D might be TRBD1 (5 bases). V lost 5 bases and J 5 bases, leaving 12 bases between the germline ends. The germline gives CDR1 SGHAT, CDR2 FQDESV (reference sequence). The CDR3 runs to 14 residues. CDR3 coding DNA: TGTGCCAGCAGCCCTCCCACAGGTACCGGGGAGCTGTTTTTT. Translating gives CASSPPTGTGELFF.

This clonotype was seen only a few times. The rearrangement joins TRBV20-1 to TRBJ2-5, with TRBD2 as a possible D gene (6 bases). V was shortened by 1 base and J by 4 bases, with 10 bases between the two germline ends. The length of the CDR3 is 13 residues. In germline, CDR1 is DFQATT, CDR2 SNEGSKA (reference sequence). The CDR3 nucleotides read TGCAGTGCTAGAGTAGGAGGGGTAGAGACCCAGTACTTC. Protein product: CSARVGGVETQYF.

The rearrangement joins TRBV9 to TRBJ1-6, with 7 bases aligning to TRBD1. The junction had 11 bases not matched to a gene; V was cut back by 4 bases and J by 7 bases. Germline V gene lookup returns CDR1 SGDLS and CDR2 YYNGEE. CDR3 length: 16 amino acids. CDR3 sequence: CASSTEATGRNSPLHF. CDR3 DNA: TGTGCCAGCAGCACAGAGGCGACAGGGAGAAATTCACCCCTCCACTTT.

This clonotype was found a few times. This CDR3 is CASSQGGLGYEQYF. The CDR3 region has the DNA TGTGCCAGCAGCCAAGGGGGACTAGGCTACGAGCAGTACTTC. V gene TRBV4-2 combines with J gene TRBJ2-7; the match to TRBD2 covers 8 bases. Germline V gene lookup returns CDR1 LGHNA and CDR2 YNFKEQ. With V trimmed by 1 base and J by 3 bases, 2 bases remained unmatched. The CDR3 length is 14 residues.

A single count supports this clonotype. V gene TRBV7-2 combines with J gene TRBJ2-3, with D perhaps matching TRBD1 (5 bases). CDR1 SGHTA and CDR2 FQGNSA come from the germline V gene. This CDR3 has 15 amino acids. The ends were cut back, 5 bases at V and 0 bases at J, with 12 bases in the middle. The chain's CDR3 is CASSQDGASTDTQYF. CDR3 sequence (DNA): TGTGCCAGCAGCCAGGATGGGGCAAGCACAGATACGCAGTATTTT.

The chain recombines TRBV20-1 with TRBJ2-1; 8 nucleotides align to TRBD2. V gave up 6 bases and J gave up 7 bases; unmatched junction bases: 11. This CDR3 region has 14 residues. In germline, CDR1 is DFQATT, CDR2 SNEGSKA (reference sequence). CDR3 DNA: TGCAGTGCGAGACGGCGGGAGGAGGGGAATGAGCAGTTCTTC. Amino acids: CSARRREEGNEQFF.

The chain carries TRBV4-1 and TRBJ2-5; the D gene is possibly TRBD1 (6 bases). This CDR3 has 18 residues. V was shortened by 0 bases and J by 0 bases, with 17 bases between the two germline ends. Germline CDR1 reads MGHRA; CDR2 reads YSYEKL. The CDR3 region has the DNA TGCGCCAGCAGCCAAGATCCAGGGGCTATGGGGTACCAAGAGACCCAGTACTTC. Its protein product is CASSQDPGAMGYQETQYF.

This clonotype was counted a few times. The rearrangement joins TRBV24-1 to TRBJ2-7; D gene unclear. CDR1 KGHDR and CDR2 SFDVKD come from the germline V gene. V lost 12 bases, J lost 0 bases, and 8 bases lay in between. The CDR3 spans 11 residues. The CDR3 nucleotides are TGTGCCCCGGGCAGCTCCTACGAGCAGTACTTC. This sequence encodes CAPGSSYEQYF.

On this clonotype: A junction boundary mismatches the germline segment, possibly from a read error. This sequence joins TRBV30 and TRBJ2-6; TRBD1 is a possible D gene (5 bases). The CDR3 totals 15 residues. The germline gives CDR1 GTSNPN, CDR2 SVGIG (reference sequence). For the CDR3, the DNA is TGTGCCTGGAAGTTCTATGGCTCTGGGGCCAACATCCTGACTTTC. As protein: CAWKFYGSGANILTF.

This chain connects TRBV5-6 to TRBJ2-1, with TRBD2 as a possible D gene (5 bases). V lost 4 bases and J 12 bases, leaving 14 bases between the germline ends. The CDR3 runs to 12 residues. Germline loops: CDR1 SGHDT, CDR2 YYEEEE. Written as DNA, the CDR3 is TGTGCCAGCAGCGCCGGGGTCCCGCCGCAGTTCTTC. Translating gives CASSAGVPPQFF.

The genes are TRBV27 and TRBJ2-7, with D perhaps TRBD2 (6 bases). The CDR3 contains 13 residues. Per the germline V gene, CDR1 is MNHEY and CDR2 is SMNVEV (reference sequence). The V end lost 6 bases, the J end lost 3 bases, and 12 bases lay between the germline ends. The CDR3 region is CASRGFGGYEQYF. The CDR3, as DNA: TGTGCCAGCAGAGGGTTCGGGGGCTACGAGCAGTACTTC.

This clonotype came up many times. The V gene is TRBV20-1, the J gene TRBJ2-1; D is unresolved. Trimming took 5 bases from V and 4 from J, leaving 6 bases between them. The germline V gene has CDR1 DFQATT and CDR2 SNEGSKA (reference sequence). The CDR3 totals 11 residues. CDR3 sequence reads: CSASSYNEQFF. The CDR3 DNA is TGCAGTGCTTCGAGTTACAATGAGCAGTTCTTC.

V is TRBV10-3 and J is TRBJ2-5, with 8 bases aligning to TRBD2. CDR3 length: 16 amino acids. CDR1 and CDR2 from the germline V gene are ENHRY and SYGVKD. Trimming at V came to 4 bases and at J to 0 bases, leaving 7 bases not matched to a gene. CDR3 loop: CAISGMPGLDQETQYF. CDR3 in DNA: TGTGCCATCAGTGGTATGCCGGGACTAGACCAAGAGACCCAGTACTTC.

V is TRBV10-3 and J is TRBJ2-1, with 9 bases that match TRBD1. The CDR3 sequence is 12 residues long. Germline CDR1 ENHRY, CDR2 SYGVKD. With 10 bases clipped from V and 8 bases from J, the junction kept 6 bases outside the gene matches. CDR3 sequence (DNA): TGTGCCAGCAGGACAGGGGATCATGAGCAGTTCTTC. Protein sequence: CASRTGDHEQFF.

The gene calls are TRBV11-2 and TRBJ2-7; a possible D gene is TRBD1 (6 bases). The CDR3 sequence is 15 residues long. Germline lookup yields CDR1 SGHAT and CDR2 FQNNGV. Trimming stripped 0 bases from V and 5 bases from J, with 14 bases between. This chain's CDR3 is CASSLEQGNWDEQYF. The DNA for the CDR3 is TGTGCCAGCAGCTTAGAACAGGGAAATTGGGACGAGCAGTACTTC.

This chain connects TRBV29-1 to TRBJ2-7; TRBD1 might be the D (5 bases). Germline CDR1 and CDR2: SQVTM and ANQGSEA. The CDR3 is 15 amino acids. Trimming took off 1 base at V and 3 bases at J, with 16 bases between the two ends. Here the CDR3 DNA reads TGCAGCGTTGAAGGGGGCAGCGCCTCCTTCTACGAGCAGTACTTC. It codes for CSVEGGSASFYEQYF.

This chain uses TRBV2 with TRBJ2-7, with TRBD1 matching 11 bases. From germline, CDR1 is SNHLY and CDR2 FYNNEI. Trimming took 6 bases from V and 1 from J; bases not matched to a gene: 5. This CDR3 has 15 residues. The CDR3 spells CASRRGTGGSYEQYF. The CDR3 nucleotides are TGTGCCAGCAGGAGGGGGACAGGGGGATCCTACGAGCAGTACTTC.

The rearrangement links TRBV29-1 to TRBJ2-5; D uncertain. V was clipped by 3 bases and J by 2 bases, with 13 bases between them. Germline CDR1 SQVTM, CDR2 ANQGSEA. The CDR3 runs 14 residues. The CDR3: CSVDRGATQETQYF. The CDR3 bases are TGCAGCGTTGATCGAGGAGCCACACAAGAGACCCAGTACTTC.

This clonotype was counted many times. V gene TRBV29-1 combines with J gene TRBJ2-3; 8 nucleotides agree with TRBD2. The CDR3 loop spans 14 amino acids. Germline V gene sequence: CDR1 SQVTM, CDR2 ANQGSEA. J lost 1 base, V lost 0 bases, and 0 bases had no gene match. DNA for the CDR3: TGCAGCGTTGAAGATAGCGGGGGCACAGATACGCAGTATTTT. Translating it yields CSVEDSGGTDTQYF.

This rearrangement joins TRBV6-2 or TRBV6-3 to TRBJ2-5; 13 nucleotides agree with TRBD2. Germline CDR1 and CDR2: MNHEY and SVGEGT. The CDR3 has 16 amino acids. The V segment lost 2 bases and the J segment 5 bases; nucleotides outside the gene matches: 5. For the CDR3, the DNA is TGTGCCAGCAGTTACGGTCGGACTAGCGGGAGCGAGACCCAGTACTTC. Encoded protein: CASSYGRTSGSETQYF.

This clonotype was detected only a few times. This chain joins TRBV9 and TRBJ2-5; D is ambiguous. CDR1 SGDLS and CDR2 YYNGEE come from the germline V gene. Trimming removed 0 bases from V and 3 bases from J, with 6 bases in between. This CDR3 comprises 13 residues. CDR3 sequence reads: CASSVGIKETQYF. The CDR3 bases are TGTGCCAGCAGCGTAGGGATTAAAGAGACCCAGTACTTC. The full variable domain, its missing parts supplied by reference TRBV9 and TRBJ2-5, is DSGVTQTPKHLITATGQRVTLRCSPRSGDLSVYWYQQSLDQGLQFLIQYYNGEERAKGNILERFSAQQFPDLHSELNLSSLELGDSALYFCASSVGIKETQYFGPGTRLLVL.

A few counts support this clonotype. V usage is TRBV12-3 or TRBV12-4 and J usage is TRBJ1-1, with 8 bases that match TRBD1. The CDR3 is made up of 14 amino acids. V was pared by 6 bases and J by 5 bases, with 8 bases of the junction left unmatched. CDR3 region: CASRSTGGWTEAFF. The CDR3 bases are TGTGCCAGCAGAAGCACAGGGGGGTGGACTGAAGCTTTCTTT.

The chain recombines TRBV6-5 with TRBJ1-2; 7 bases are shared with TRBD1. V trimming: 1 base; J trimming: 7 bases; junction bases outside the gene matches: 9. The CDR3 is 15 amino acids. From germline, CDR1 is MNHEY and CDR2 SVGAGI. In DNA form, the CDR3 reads TGTGCCAGCAGTTACTTTGCGGGACAGCCTAGTGGCTACACCTTC. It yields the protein CASSYFAGQPSGYTF.

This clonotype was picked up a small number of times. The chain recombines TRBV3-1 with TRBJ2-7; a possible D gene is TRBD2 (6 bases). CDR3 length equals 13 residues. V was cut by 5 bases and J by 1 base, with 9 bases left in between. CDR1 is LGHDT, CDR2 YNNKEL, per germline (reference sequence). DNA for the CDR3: TGTGCCAGCAGCTTAGGGACTTCCTACGAGCAGTACTTC. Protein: CASSLGTSYEQYF.

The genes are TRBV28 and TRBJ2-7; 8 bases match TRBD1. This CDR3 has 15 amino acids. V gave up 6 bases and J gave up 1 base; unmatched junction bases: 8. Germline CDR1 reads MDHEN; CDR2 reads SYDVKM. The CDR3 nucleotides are TGTGCCAGCAGACGAACCGGGACAGGTTCCTACGAGCAGTACTTC. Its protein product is CASRRTGTGSYEQYF.

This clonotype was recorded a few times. The CDR3 DNA is TGTGCCAGCAGTGAGACTAGCGGGAGGTACGAGCAGTACTTC. This translates into CASSETSGRYEQYF. This chain connects TRBV27 to TRBJ2-7; 13 nucleotides line up with TRBD2. The germline V gene encodes CDR1 MNHEY and CDR2 SMNVEV (reference sequence). The V and J ends lost 5 bases and 4 bases, in that order; junction bases with no gene match: 2. CDR3 size: 14 residues.

CDR3 amino acids: CSAELDPNTDTQYF. CDR3 coding DNA: TGCAGTGCCGAACTAGACCCAAACACAGATACGCAGTATTTT. The chain carries TRBV20-1 and TRBJ2-3; tentative D call: TRBD2 (5 bases). V was cut by 6 bases and J by 2 bases, with 15 bases left in between. CDR3 length: 14 amino acids. Germline values: CDR1 DFQATT, CDR2 SNEGSKA (reference sequence).

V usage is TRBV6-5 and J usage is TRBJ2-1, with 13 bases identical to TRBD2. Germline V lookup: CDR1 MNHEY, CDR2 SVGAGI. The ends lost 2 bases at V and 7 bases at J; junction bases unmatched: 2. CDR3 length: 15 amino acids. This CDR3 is CASSYGTSGKNEQFF. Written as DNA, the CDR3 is TGTGCCAGCAGTTACGGGACTAGCGGGAAAAATGAGCAGTTCTTC.

Here the CDR3 reads CASSLGLQGSETQYF. The DNA of the CDR3 is TGTGCCAGCAGCTTAGGGCTACAGGGGTCAGAGACCCAGTACTTC. This chain joins TRBV11-3 and TRBJ2-5, with 7 bases lining up with TRBD1. The CDR3 sequence is 15 residues long. CDR1 is SGHNT and CDR2 is YENEEA in the germline V gene. The J segment lost 4 bases and the V segment lost 1 base, leaving 6 bases of the junction unmatched. Variable domain in full (rest from reference TRBV11-3 and TRBJ2-5): EAGVVQSPRYKIIEKKQPVAFWCNPISGHNTLYWYLQNLGQGPELLIRYENEEAVDDSQLPKDRFSAERLKGVDSTLKIQPAELGDSAVYLCASSLGLQGSETQYFGPGTRLLVL.

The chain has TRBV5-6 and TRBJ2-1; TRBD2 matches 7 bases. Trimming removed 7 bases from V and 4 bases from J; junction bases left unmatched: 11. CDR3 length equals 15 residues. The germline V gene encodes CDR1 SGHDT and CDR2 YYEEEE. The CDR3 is CASSSVTSVYNEQFF. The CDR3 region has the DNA TGTGCCAGCTCCAGTGTAACTAGCGTTTACAATGAGCAGTTCTTC.

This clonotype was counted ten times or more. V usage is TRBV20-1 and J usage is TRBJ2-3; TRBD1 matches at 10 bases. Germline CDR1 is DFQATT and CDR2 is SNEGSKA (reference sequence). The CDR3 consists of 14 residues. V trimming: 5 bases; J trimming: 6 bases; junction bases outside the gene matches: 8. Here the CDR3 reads CSAPKTGGGDTQYF. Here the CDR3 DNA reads TGCAGTGCTCCGAAGACAGGGGGCGGCGATACGCAGTATTTT.